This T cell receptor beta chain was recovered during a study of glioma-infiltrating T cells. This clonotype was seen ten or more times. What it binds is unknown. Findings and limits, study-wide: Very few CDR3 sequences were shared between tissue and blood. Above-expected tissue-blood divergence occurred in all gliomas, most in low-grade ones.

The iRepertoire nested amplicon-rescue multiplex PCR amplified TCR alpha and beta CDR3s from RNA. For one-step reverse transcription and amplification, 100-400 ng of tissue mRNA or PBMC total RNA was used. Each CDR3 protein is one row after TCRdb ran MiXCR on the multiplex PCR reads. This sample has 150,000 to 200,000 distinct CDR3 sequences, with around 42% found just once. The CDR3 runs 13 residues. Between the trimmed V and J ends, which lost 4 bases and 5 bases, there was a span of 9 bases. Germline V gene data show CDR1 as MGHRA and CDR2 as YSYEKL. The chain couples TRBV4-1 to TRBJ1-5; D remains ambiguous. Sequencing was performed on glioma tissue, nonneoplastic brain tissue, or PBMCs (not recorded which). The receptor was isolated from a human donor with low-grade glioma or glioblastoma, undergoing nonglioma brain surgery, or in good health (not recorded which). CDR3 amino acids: CASSPPEDQPQHF. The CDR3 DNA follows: TGCGCCAGCAGCCCGCCTGAGGATCAGCCCCAGCATTTT.